This TCR beta chain was obtained from a study of blood T cell repertoires in COVID-19. Study summary: The analysed material was cDNA or gDNA that came from T cells, B-cell-depleted T cells, or PBMCs.

Those who participated ranged in age from roughly 18 to 89 years and resided in 20 to 30 US areas. Assignment of participants to cohorts was predicated upon participant-reported clinical history. The CDR3 has 18 amino acids. CDR1 is SGHNT, CDR2 YENEEA, per germline. Trimming stripped 6 bases from V and 4 bases from J, with 28 bases between. In the source study's methods: Amplifying reference gene primers gave estimates of nucleated cell counts. Measured with immunoSEQ multiplex PCR; TCRdb has only the in-frame clones, and not every one. The V and J calls and clone size are taken from that table; D and trimming were inferred from the DNA. The table lists some 340,000 clones, roughly 80% of them singletons.

The chain links TRBV11-3 to TRBJ2-7; possible D gene TRBD1, 6 bases. Sequenced material: PBMCs or T cells enriched from blood (not recorded which). This receptor was obtained from a woman aged 50 to 65 who had recovered from COVID-19. The CDR3 spells CASSLPAPTGLPLYEQYF. The CDR3 DNA sequence: TGTGCCAGCAGTTTACCGGCTCCGACAGGCCTACCACTTTACGAGCAGTACTTC.